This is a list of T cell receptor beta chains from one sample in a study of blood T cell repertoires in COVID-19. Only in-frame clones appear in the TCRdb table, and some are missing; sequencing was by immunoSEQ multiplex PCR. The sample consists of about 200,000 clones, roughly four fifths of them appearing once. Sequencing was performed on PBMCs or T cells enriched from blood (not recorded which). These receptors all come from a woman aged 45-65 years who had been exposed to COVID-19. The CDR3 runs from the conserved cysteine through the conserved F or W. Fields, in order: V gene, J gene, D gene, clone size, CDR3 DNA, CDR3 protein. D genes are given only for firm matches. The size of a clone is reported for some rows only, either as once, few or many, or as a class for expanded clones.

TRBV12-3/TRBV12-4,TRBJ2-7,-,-,TGTGCCAGCAGTTTCCGCTCCTACGAGCAGTACTTC,CASSFRSYEQYF
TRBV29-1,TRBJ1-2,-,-,TGCAGCGTTGAAGACTTATATGGCTACACCTTC,CSVEDLYGYTF
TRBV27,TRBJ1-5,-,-,TGTGCCAGCAGTCCCCGTGTTGGGCCGCGGGTTGGGCCCCAGCATTTT,CASSPRVGPRVGPQHF
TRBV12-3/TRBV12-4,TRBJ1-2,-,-,TGTGCCAGCAGTTGGTCGGGGGGCTACACCTTC,CASSWSGGYTF
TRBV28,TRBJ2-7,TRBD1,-,TGTGCCAGCAGTTTATGGGACAGGGAGTACGAGCAGTACTTC,CASSLWDREYEQYF
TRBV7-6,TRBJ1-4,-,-,TGTGCCAGCAGCATTGAGGAAAAACTGTTTTTT,CASSIEEKLFF
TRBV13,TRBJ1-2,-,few,TGTGCCAGCACAGGGCCTCCTCTTAACTATGGCTACACCTTC,CASTGPPLNYGYTF
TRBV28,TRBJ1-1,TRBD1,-,TGTGCCAGCAGTACCCCCCAGGGGGCGAGCACTGAAGCTTTCTTT,CASSTPQGASTEAFF
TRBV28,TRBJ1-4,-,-,TGTGCCAGCAGTTTTTTGGGGGGGAGTGAAAAACTGTTTTTT,CASSFLGGSEKLFF
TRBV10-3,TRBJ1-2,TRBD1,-,TGTGCCACCGAGACAGGGGGGACGTCGGATGGCTACACCTTC,CATETGGTSDGYTF
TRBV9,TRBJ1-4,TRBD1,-,TGTGCCAGCAGCCTTGGAGCGGGGGACAGCGAAAAACTGTTTTTT,CASSLGAGDSEKLFF
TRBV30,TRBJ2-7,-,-,TGTGCCTGGAGCGCGGGACAGAACTACGAGCAGTACTTC,CAWSAGQNYEQYF
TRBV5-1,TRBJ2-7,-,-,TGCGCCAGCAGCCCCGGGGGGCATCCACGGGGGGAGCAGTACTTC,CASSPGGHPRGEQYF
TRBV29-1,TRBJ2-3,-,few,TGCAGCGTTGATAGCGGATATACGCAGTATTTT,CSVDSGYTQYF
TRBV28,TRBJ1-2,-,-,TGTGCCAGCAGTTGGGCAACTAACTATGGCTACACCTTC,CASSWATNYGYTF
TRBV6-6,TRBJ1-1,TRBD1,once,TGTGCCAGCAGTTACGGACAGGGTTCCACTGAAGCTTTCTTT,CASSYGQGSTEAFF
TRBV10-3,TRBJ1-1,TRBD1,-,TGTGCCATCAGTGAGTTGACAGGGGGAAGCACTGAAGCTTTCTTT,CAISELTGGSTEAFF
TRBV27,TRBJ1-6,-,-,TGTGCCAGCAGTTTATCCTTCGATTCACCCCTCCACTTT,CASSLSFDSPLHF
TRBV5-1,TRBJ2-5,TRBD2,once,TGCGCCAGCTCGGAGGTAGCGGGGCAAGAGACCCAGTACTTC,CASSEVAGQETQYF
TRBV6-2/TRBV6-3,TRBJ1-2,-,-,TGTGCCAGCAGTTCCCCCCAGGGGTATGGCTACACCTTC,CASSSPQGYGYTF
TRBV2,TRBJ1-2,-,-,TGTGCCAGCAGTGAACTCGGGGGAGGTGGCTACACCTTC,CASSELGGGGYTF
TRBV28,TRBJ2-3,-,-,TGTGCCATCACCCCCAGGAGAGGGAAGACAGATACGCAGTATTTT,CAITPRRGKTDTQYF
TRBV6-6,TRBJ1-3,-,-,TGTGCCAGCCGTGGACAGTTCTCTGGAAACACCATATATTTT,CASRGQFSGNTIYF
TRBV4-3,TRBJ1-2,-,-,TGCGCCAGCAGCCAAAGCGGGGTCTTCTCGGGTGGCTACACCTTC,CASSQSGVFSGGYTF
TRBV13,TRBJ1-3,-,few,TGTGCCAGCAGCTTGCGGGGAACAGGAGGAAACACCATATATTTT,CASSLRGTGGNTIYF
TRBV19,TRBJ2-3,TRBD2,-,TGTGCCAGTAGTCCTAGCGGGGGGGCCTCTATTACGCAGTATTTT,CASSPSGGASITQYF
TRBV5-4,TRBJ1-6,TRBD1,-,TGTGCCAGCAGCCCGCAGAGGACAGGGCCGTCACCCCTCCACTTT,CASSPQRTGPSPLHF
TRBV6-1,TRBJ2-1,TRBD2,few,TGTGCCAGCAGTGATTTTGGCGGGGGGGCCAATGAGCAGTTCTTC,CASSDFGGGANEQFF
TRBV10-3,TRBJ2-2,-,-,TGTGCCATCAGTGAGTGGGGTAGGGGCACTGACACCGGGGAGCTGTTTTTT,CAISEWGRGTDTGELFF
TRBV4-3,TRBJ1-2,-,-,TGCGCCAGCAGCCGGGACACGATTAACTATGGCTACACCTTC,CASSRDTINYGYTF
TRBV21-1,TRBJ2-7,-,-,TGTGCCAGCAGCAAAGAACACTCCTACGAGCAGTACTTC,CASSKEHSYEQYF
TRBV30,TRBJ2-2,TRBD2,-,TGTGCCTGGAGTCCGGGGGGGCAAAGCGGGGAGCTGTTTTTT,CAWSPGGQSGELFF
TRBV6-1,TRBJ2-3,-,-,TGTGCCAGCAGTGACAGGGGGAGGTCAGATACGCAGTATTTT,CASSDRGRSDTQYF
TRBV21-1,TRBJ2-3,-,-,TGTGCCAGAGGAGGTACGCAGTATTTT,CARGGTQYF
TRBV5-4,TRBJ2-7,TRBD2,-,TGTGCCACCGGGGGGGGCTACTACGAGCAGTACTTC,CATGGGYYEQYF
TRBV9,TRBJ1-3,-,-,TGTGCCAGCAGCGTGTTTGGGCGCATCTCTGGAAACACCATATATTTT,CASSVFGRISGNTIYF
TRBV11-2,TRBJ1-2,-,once,TGTGCCAGCAGCCCCCGGCCCAGGGAAGTAGGAGGCTACACCTTC,CASSPRPREVGGYTF